This entry lists 27 T cell receptor beta chains sequenced from one sample in a study of post-analysis software for immune sequencing data. Study-level points and caveats: In patients, TRBV5-6, TRBV5-1 and TRBV20-1 belonged to roughly five TRBV segments found more frequently than in controls.

Libraries were made from TCR beta cDNA, and they carried unique molecular identifiers. TCRdb recomputed calls from the PCR reads with MiXCR, one row per CDR3 protein. Of about 200,000 distinct CDR3 sequences listed, 29% were seen once; the top ten hold approximately 3%. These receptors are not linked to any known antigen. The sample consisted of blood. The receptors stem from a girl younger than 18 with multiple sclerosis.

This clonotype was seen only a few times. The V and J genes are TRBV20-1 and TRBJ2-7; tentatively, D is TRBD2 (6 bases). The CDR3 spans 14 residues. V dropped 8 bases and J dropped 2 bases, with 19 bases sitting between them. Germline loops: CDR1 DFQATT, CDR2 SNEGSKA (reference sequence). CDR3 in amino acids: CSPGGLLETYEQYF. The CDR3, as DNA: TGCAGTCCCGGAGGGCTCCTCGAAACCTACGAGCAGTACTTC.

The chain has TRBV7-9 and TRBJ1-6; 9 bases align to TRBD1. The CDR3 consists of 15 residues. Per germline, CDR1 SEHNR and CDR2 FQNEAQ (reference sequence). Unmatched junction bases numbered 3, after V lost 5 bases and J lost 4 bases. The CDR3, as DNA: TGTGCCAGCAGCGACGGACAGGGGTATAATTCACCCCTCCACTTT. Protein sequence: CASSDGQGYNSPLHF.

This clonotype showed up many times. This chain joins TRBV7-2 and TRBJ2-1; TRBD2 is a possible D gene (6 bases). V was pared by 4 bases and J by 5 bases, with 12 bases between. CDR3 size: 14 residues. The germline V gene has CDR1 SGHTA and CDR2 FQGNSA. CDR3 DNA sequence: TGTGCCAGCAGCTGGGTTGGCGGGGACAATGAGCAGTTCTTC. It codes for CASSWVGGDNEQFF.

The chain is built from TRBV6-6 and TRBJ2-3; a possible D gene is TRBD2 (5 bases). V gave up 11 bases and J gave up 1 base, with 13 bases separating them. The CDR3 has 13 amino acids. The germline V gene has CDR1 MNHNY and CDR2 SVGAGI (reference sequence). This CDR3 is CAGSPGGTDTQYF. The CDR3 bases are TGTGCCGGCTCGCCCGGGGGCACAGATACGCAGTATTTT.

This clonotype turned up a few times. One base away lies a much larger clone, so this may be a sequencing read error. The chain has TRBV12-3 or TRBV12-4 and TRBJ2-5; D is unresolved. Trimming stripped 0 bases from V and 11 bases from J, with 13 bases between. The CDR3 runs 13 residues. CDR3 DNA sequence: TGTGCCAGCAGTTTAGCGCAGGCTGTAGAGCAGTACTTC. It specifies CASSLAQAVEQYF.

The chain uses TRBV15 and TRBJ2-5; 8 positions match TRBD1. The J call may be in error: the DNA end matches TRBJ2-7 better. The CDR3 extends over 14 amino acids. The germline CDR1 and CDR2 sequences are LNHNV and YYDKDF (reference sequence). The CDR3 protein is CATSRQGAAYEQYF. The CDR3 DNA follows: TGTGCCACCAGCAGACAGGGGGCCGCCTACGAGCAGTACTTC.

The chain's CDR3 is CASSHVEGPQHF. CDR3 sequence (DNA): TGTGCCAGCAGCCATGTGGAAGGGCCCCAGCATTTT. This sequence joins TRBV4-2 and TRBJ1-5; D is unclear. The length of the CDR3 is 12 residues. Germline values: CDR1 LGHNA, CDR2 YNFKEQ. Trimming took 3 bases from V and 9 from J, leaving 9 bases between them.

This clonotype showed up many times. This chain connects TRBV5-1 to TRBJ1-2; the D gene is possibly TRBD1 (5 bases). The germline gives CDR1 SGHRS, CDR2 YFSETQ. Trimming cost V 4 bases and J 4 bases, with 20 bases left between them. The CDR3 loop spans 16 amino acids. The CDR3 nucleotides read TGCGCCAGCAGCCCTGCCGGGGCAGGGAACGGCTATGGCTACACCTTC. Translated: CASSPAGAGNGYGYTF.

The J gene is TRBJ2-7, the V gene TRBV18; TRBD2 agrees at 8 bases. The junction had 4 bases not matched to a gene; V was cut back by 0 bases and J by 3 bases. The CDR3 is 15 amino acids. Looked up from germline, CDR1 is KGHSH and CDR2 is LQKENI. The CDR3 DNA is TGTGCCAGCTCACCACCGATGGGGACTAGCTACGAGCAGTACTTC. It encodes CASSPPMGTSYEQYF.

The gene calls are TRBV18 and TRBJ2-5; 11 nucleotides match TRBD2. V gave up 2 bases and J gave up 11 bases; unmatched junction bases: 10. The CDR3 contains 15 residues. Germline V gives CDR1 KGHSH, CDR2 LQKENI. CDR3 coding DNA: TGTGCCAGCTCACCAACTAGCGGGAGTTACAATGAGCAGTACTTC. Its protein product is CASSPTSGSYNEQYF.

The V gene is TRBV7-8, the J gene TRBJ1-1; 7 nucleotides match TRBD1. CDR3 size: 18 residues. Germline values: CDR1 SGHVS, CDR2 FQNEAQ. The J segment lost 0 bases and the V segment lost 6 bases, leaving 16 bases of the junction unmatched. The CDR3 DNA reads TGTGCCAGCAGATCAGGGAAAGGGGGCTGGTCCATGAACACTGAAGCTTTCTTT. Translated, it gives CASRSGKGGWSMNTEAFF.

Notes on this clonotype: A much larger clone differs by one base, so this may be a read error. This sequence joins TRBV29-1 and TRBJ2-1; 9 positions match TRBD2. The J call may be mistaken, given a closer DNA end match to TRBJ2-7. The CDR3 length is 13 residues. Germline CDR1 is SQVTM and CDR2 is ANQGSEA. The CDR3 loop reads CSARTSVYNEQYF. The CDR3 DNA follows: TGCAGCGCCCGGACTAGCGTTTACAATGAGCAGTACTTC.

The chain combines TRBV24-1 with TRBJ2-7; D not resolved. CDR3 length: 13 residues. V was shortened by 0 bases and J by 7 bases, with 9 bases between the two germline ends. Germline lookup yields CDR1 KGHDR and CDR2 SFDVKD. The DNA for the CDR3 is TGTGCCACCAGTGATTTGAGATACAATGAGCAGTACTTC. Its protein product is CATSDLRYNEQYF.

At least ten counts were recorded for this clonotype. This chain links TRBV28 with TRBJ1-2; maybe TRBD1 (5 bases). The CDR3 has 12 amino acids. V was trimmed by 7 bases and J by 4 bases, leaving 10 bases between them. Per the germline V gene, CDR1 is MDHEN and CDR2 is SYDVKM. The CDR3 here is CASTGRFYGYTF. CDR3 nucleotides: TGTGCCAGCACAGGGAGGTTCTATGGCTACACCTTC.

This clonotype occurred a few times. Since a much larger clone is just one base distant, this may be a read error. The genes are TRBV29-1 and TRBJ2-7; the match to TRBD2 covers 7 bases. The germline V gene encodes CDR1 SQVTM and CDR2 ANQGSEA. V shed 7 bases and J 3 bases; nucleotides not matched to a gene: 6. This CDR3 spans 12 amino acids. CDR3 sequence reads: CSGVSGGYEQYF. CDR3 sequence (DNA): TGCAGCGGCGTTTCGGGGGGCTACGAGCAGTACTTC.

The chain carries TRBV5-6 and TRBJ1-3; D gene ambiguous. Germline loops: CDR1 SGHDT, CDR2 YYEEEE. The CDR3 sequence is 15 residues long. V was clipped by 2 bases and J by 0 bases, with 9 bases between them. CDR3 region: CASSFWAGSGNTIYF. CDR3 bases: TGTGCCAGCAGCTTTTGGGCTGGCTCTGGAAACACCATATATTTT.

This clonotype was counted at least ten times. The chain couples TRBV28 to TRBJ2-7, with 8 bases aligning to TRBD1. The germline V gene has CDR1 MDHEN and CDR2 SYDVKM. The V and J ends lost 6 bases and 2 bases, in that order; junction bases with no gene match: 6. CDR3 length: 14 amino acids. CDR3 bases: TGTGCCAGCAGCTCGGGACAGGCGACCTACGAGCAGTACTTC. Translation gives CASSSGQATYEQYF.

Points on this clonotype: A read error may account for a junction end that differs from germline. The V call is TRBV3-1, the J call TRBJ2-7; 9 nucleotides agree with TRBD2. CDR3 size: 18 residues. From germline, CDR1 is LGHDT and CDR2 YNNKEL (reference sequence). CDR3 residues: CASSQDRAGGPKSYERYF. CDR3 coding DNA: TGTGCCAGCAGCCAAGATCGTGCGGGAGGGCCGAAGTCCTACGAGCGGTACTTC.

The V call is TRBV7-2, the J call TRBJ1-2; possibly TRBD1 for D (5 bases). V was cut by 2 bases and J by 8 bases, with 18 bases left in between. The germline gives CDR1 SGHTA, CDR2 FQGNSA. The CDR3 extends over 15 amino acids. The chain's CDR3 is CASSLRGGRTGGYTF. The CDR3 DNA reads TGTGCCAGCAGCTTAAGGGGTGGGAGGACCGGCGGCTACACCTTC.

This clonotype was counted at least ten times. The gene calls are TRBV29-1 and TRBJ2-7; D is unclear. CDR1 and CDR2 (germline): SQVTM, ANQGSEA. Deletions cut 7 bases from V and 2 bases from J, with 12 bases between. The CDR3 contains 12 residues. The CDR3 sequence is CSARQGTYEQYF. As DNA, the CDR3 is TGCAGCGCTCGACAAGGGACCTACGAGCAGTACTTC.

For this clonotype: One end of the junction fails to match germline, which may point to a read error. The chain recombines TRBV6-6 with TRBJ2-1; no clear D gene. The germline gives CDR1 MNHNY, CDR2 SVGAGI (reference sequence). The CDR3 has 13 residues. CDR3 DNA: TGTGCCAGCAATTTAGGGAACTACGATGAGCAGTTCTTC. This translates into CASNLGNYDEQFF.

To note about this clonotype: A read error may explain this, as a much larger clone is one base away. The chain joins TRBV20-1 to TRBJ2-3; TRBD2 might be the D (6 bases). CDR1 and CDR2 (germline): DFQATT, SNEGSKA (reference sequence). The CDR3 is made up of 14 amino acids. V lost 1 base and J 0 bases, leaving 8 bases between the germline ends. The CDR3 spells CSARVGTSTDTQYF. The CDR3 DNA reads as TGCAGTGCTAGAGTCGGGACTAGCACAGATACGCAGTATTTT.

In this sample, this clonotype turned up once. This may come from a read error, since a much larger clone is one base off. The chain couples TRBV4-2 to TRBJ2-5; D is ambiguous. Germline V gene lookup returns CDR1 LGHNA and CDR2 YNFKEQ. The V end was cut by 0 bases, the J end by 13 bases, with 9 bases between. The CDR3 has 11 amino acids. DNA of the CDR3: TGTGCCAGCAGCCAAGAAAACATTCGGTACTTC. Its translation is CASSQENIRYF.

Note on this clonotype: Given a much more abundant clone one base away, this may be a read error. This chain connects TRBV12-3 or TRBV12-4 to TRBJ2-3; perhaps TRBD1 as D (5 bases). Deletions cut 3 bases from V and 4 bases from J, with 14 bases between. The CDR3 extends over 15 amino acids. CDR3: CASSFRQGRADTQYF. The CDR3, as DNA: TGTGCCAGCAGTTTTCGTCAGGGAAGAGCAGATACGCAGTATTTT.

The chain has TRBV6-5 and TRBJ1-4; TRBD1 agrees at 7 bases. The CDR3 runs 14 residues. Germline V gene sequence: CDR1 MNHEY, CDR2 SVGAGI. V lost 7 bases, J lost 5 bases, and 7 bases stayed unmatched. The CDR3 loop reads CASTPRGTNEKLFF. For the CDR3, the DNA is TGTGCCAGCACTCCCAGGGGGACGAATGAAAAACTGTTTTTT.

This clonotype was observed many times. This chain uses TRBV20-1 with TRBJ2-1; 11 bases line up with TRBD2. Germline V lookup: CDR1 DFQATT, CDR2 SNEGSKA (reference sequence). This CDR3 region has 15 residues. V lost 0 bases and J lost 6; bases outside the gene matches: 4. This chain's CDR3 is CSARDPSGRPNEQFF. CDR3 nucleotides: TGCAGTGCTAGAGACCCTAGCGGGAGGCCCAATGAGCAGTTCTTC.

This clonotype showed up many times. This chain links TRBV20-1 with TRBJ2-7; 7 nucleotides agree with TRBD1. Germline-derived CDR1 and CDR2 are DFQATT and SNEGSKA (reference sequence). The CDR3 is 15 amino acids. With 3 bases clipped from V and 2 bases from J, the junction kept 10 bases outside the gene matches. CDR3 nucleotides: TGCAGTGCTAGGAATTCCGGGACAGCTACCTACGAGCAGTACTTC. Its translation is CSARNSGTATYEQYF.